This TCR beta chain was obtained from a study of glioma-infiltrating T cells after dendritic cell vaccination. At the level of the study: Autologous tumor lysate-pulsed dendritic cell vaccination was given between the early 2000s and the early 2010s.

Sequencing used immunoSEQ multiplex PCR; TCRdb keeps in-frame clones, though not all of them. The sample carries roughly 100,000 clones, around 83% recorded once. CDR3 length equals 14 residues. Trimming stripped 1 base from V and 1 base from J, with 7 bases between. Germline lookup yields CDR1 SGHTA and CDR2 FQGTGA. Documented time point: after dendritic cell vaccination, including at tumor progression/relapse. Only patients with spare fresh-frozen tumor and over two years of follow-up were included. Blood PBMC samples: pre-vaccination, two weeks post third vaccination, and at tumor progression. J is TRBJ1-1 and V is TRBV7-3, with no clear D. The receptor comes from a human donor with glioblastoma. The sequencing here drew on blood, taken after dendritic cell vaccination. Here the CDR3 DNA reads TGTGCCAGCAGCTTAAGTTCAGGGAACACTGAAGCTTTCTTT. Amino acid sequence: CASSLSSGNTEAFF.